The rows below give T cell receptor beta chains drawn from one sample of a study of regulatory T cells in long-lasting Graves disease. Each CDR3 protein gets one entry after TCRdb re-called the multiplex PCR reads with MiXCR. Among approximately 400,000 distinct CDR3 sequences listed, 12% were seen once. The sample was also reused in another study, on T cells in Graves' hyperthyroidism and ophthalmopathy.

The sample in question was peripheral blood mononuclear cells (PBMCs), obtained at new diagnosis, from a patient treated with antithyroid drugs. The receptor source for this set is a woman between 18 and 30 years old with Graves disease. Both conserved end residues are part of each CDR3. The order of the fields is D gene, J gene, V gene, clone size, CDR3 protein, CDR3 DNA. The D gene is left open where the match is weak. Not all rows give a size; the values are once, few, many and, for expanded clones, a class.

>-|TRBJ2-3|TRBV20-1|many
CSARQGAGDTQYF
TGCAGTGCTAGACAGGGAGCCGGGGATACGCAGTATTTT
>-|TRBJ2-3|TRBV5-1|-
CASSPRLATDTQYF
TGCGCCAGCAGCCCGAGGCTAGCGACAGATACGCAGTATTTT
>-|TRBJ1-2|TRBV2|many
CASGGVDYGYTF
TGTGCCAGTGGGGGAGTTGACTATGGCTACACCTTC
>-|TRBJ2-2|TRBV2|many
CASNHGIDTGELFF
TGTGCCAGCAACCACGGGATTGACACCGGGGAGCTGTTTTTT
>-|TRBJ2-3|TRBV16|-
CASSQQLPDTQYF
TGTGCCAGCAGCCAACAGCTCCCAGATACGCAGTATTTT
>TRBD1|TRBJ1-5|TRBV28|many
CATTTGYLSQPQHF
TGTGCCACCACGACAGGGTACTTGAGTCAGCCCCAGCATTTT
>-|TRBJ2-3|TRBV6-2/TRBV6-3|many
CASSVGVQRTDTQYF
TGTGCCAGCAGTGTAGGGGTCCAGCGCACAGATACGCAGTATTTT
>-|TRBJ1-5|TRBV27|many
CASSPARVWPQHF
TGTGCCAGCAGTCCCGCCCGGGTTTGGCCCCAGCATTTT
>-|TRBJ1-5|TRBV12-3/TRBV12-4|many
CASSLLWTQPQHF
TGTGCCAGCAGTTTATTATGGACTCAGCCCCAGCATTTT
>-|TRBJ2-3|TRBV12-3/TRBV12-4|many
CASSERRGRKHTDTQYF
TGTGCCAGCAGCGAAAGACGTGGCAGGAAACACACAGATACGCAGTATTTT
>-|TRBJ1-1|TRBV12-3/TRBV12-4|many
CASMGSRNTEAFF
TGTGCCAGCATGGGGTCGAGAAACACTGAAGCTTTCTTT
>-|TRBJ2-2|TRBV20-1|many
CSARDLRTSNTGELFF
TGCAGTGCTAGAGACCTAAGGACATCTAACACCGGGGAGCTGTTTTTT
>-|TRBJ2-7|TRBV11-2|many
CASSLEPRNSYEQYF
TGTGCCAGCAGCTTAGAGCCACGAAACTCCTACGAGCAGTACTTC
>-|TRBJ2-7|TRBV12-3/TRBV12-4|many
CASSLGQPGDSYEQYF
TGTGCCAGCAGCCTTGGACAGCCCGGCGACTCCTACGAGCAGTACTTC
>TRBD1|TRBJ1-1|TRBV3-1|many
CASSSEDRANTEAFF
TGTGCCAGCAGCTCGGAGGACAGGGCCAACACTGAAGCTTTCTTT
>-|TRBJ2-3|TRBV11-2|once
CASSQGRAAGTQYF
TGTGCCAGCAGCCAAGGAAGGGCCGCGGGTACGCAGTATTTT
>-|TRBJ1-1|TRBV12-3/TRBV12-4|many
CASTSGHPNTEAFF
TGTGCCAGCACCTCGGGACATCCGAACACTGAAGCTTTCTTT
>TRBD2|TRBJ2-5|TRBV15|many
CATSRPRTRGETQYF
TGTGCCACCAGCAGACCGAGGACTAGAGGGGAGACCCAGTACTTC
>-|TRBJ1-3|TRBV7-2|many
CASSLGAGRGNTIYF
TGTGCCAGCAGCTTAGGGGCGGGCAGAGGAAACACCATATATTTT
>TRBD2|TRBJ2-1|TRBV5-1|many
CASSLAGGNEQFF
TGTGCCAGCAGCTTAGCGGGGGGCAATGAGCAGTTCTTC
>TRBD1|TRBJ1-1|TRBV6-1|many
CASSIDRARAEAFF
TGTGCCAGCAGCATCGACAGGGCCCGCGCTGAAGCTTTCTTT